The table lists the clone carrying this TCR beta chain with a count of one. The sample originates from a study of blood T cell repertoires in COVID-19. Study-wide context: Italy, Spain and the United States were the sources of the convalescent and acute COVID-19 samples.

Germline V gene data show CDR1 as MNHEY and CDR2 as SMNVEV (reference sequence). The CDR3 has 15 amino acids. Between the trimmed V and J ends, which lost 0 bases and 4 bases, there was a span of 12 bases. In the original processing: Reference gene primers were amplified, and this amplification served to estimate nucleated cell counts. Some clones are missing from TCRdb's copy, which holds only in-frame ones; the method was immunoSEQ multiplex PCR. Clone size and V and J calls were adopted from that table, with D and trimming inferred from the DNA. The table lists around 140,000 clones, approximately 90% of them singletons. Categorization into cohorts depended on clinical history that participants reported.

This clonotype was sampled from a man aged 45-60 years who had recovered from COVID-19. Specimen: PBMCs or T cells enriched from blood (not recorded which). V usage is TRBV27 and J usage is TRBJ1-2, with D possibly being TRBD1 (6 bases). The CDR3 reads CASSLSRTAPYGYTF. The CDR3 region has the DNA TGTGCCAGCAGTTTATCGCGGACAGCGCCCTATGGCTACACCTTC.